This T cell receptor (beta chain) emerged from a study of blood T cell repertoires in COVID-19. In germline, CDR1 is MDHEN, CDR2 SYDVKM. The CDR3 has 16 residues. The V end lost 3 bases, the J end lost 10 bases, and 21 bases lay between the germline ends. Clones were sequenced by immunoSEQ multiplex PCR, and TCRdb holds only the in-frame ones, with some missing. The profile shows 150,000 or so clones, about 85% of them singletons. The V and J genes are TRBV28 and TRBJ1-4; perhaps TRBD1 as D (5 bases). The TCR originated in a man aged 55 to 70 with COVID-19, enrolled during active disease. Sequenced input: peripheral blood. This chain's CDR3 is CASSFLPYRSGGKLFF. Written as DNA, the CDR3 is TGTGCCAGCAGTTTCCTCCCATACAGGTCGGGTGGAAAACTGTTTTTT.